Sequencing of this TCR beta chain was carried out in a study of blood T cell repertoires in COVID-19. The wider study: The United States, Italy and Spain provided the acute and convalescent COVID-19 samples. From T cells, B-cell-depleted T cells, or PBMCs came the material, which was cDNA or gDNA.

Sequencing was performed with immunoSEQ multiplex PCR; in TCRdb, only in-frame clones are kept and a portion is missing. The table lists approximately 220,000 clones, more than 70% of them singletons. Participants' reported clinical history set cohort assignment. The germline V and J ends were trimmed by 6 bases and 2 bases, with 14 bases remaining between them. The CDR3 length is 15 residues. The germline V gene encodes CDR1 ENHRY and CDR2 SYGVKD. The sample taken for sequencing was PBMCs or T cells enriched from blood (not recorded which). The source of this sequence is a woman in her thirties or forties with acute COVID-19. This sequence joins TRBV10-3 and TRBJ1-5; tentatively, D is TRBD1 (5 bases). The CDR3 DNA is TGTGCCATCAGCCTGGGGGGTGCGGGCAATCAGCCCCAGCATTTT. This translates into CAISLGGAGNQPQHF.